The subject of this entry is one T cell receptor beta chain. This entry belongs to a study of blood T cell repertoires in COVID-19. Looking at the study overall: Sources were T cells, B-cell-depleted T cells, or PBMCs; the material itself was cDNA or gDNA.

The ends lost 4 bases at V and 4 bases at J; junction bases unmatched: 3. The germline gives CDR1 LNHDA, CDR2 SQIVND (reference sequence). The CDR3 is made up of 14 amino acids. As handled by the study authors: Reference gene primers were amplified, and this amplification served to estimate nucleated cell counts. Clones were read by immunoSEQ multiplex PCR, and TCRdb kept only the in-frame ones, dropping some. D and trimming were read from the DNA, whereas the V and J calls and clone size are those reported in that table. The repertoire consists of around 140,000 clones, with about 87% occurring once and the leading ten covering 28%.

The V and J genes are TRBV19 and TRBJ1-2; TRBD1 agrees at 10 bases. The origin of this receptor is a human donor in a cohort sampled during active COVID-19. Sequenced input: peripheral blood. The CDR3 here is CASSRQGAVYGYTF. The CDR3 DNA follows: TGTGCCAGTAGTAGACAGGGGGCTGTCTATGGCTACACCTTC.